The clone carrying this T cell receptor (beta chain) was observed many times. Full-length variable regions came from constant-region reverse primers plus semi-nested Nested Universal Primer A PCR. TCRdb re-analysed the 5' RACE reads in MiXCR, keeping a single row per CDR3 protein. This table holds about 32,000 distinct CDR3 sequences, approximately 25% found once. CDR3 length: 13 amino acids. The V end was cut by 2 bases, the J end by 2 bases, with 6 bases between. Looked up from germline, CDR1 is SGHTA and CDR2 is FQGNSA. This receptor was identified in a female donor with breast cancer. Sequencing used memory CD4+ T cells sorted from blood. The sample's subset: memory CD4+ T cells, CD4+CD45RO+CD25-. V is TRBV7-2 and J is TRBJ1-1, with D unresolved. This CDR3 reads CASSLWGNTEAFF. Written as DNA, the CDR3 is TGTGCCAGCAGCTTATGGGGTAACACTGAAGCTTTCTTT.